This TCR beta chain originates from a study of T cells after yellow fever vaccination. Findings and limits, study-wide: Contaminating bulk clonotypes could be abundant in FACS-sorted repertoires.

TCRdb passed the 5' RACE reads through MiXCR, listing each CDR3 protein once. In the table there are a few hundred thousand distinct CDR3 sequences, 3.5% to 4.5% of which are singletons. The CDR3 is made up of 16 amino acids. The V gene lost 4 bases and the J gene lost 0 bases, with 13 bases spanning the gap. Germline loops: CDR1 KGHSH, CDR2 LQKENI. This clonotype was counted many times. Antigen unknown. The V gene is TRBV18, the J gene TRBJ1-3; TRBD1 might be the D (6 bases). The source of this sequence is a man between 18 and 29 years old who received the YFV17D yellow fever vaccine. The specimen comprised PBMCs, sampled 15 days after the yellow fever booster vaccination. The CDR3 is CASSQPGHSSGNTIYF. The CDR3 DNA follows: TGTGCCAGCTCACAACCGGGACACTCCTCTGGAAACACCATATATTTT.